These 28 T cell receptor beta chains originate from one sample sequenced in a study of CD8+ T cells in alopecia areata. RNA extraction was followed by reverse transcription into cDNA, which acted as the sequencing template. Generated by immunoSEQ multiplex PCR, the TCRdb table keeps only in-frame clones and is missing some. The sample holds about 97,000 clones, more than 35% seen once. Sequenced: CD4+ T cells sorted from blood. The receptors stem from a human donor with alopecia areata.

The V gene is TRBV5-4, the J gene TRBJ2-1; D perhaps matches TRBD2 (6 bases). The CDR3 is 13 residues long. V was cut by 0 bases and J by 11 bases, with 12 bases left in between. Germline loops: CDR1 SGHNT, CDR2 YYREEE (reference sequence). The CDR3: CASSLVGSLKQFF. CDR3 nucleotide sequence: TGTGCCAGCAGCTTGGTCGGGAGCCTTAAGCAGTTCTTC.

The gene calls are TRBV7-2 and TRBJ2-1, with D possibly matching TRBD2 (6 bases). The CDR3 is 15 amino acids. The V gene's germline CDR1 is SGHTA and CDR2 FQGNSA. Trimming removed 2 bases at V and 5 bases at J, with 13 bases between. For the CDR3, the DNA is TGTGCCAGCAGCTTACAGGGACTGGGAAACAATGAGCAGTTCTTC. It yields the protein CASSLQGLGNNEQFF.

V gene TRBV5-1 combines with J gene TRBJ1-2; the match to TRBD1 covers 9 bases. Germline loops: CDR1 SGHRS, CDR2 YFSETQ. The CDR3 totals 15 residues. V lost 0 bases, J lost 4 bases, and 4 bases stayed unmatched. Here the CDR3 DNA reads TGCGCCAGCAGCTTGGGGGACAGGGACTCCTATGGCTACACCTTC. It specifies CASSLGDRDSYGYTF.

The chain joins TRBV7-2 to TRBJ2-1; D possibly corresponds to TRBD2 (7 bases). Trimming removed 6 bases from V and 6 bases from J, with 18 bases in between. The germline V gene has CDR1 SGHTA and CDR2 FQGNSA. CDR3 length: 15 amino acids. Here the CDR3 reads CASSYRGAEGNEQFF. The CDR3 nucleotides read TGTGCCAGCAGTTATCGGGGGGCTGAGGGCAATGAGCAGTTCTTC.

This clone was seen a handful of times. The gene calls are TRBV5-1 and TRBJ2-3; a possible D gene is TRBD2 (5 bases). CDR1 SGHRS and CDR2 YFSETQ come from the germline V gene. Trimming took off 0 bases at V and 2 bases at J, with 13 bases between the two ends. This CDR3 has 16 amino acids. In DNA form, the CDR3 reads TGCGCCAGCAGCTTGGGGCACCGACTAAACACAGATACGCAGTATTTT. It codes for CASSLGHRLNTDTQYF.

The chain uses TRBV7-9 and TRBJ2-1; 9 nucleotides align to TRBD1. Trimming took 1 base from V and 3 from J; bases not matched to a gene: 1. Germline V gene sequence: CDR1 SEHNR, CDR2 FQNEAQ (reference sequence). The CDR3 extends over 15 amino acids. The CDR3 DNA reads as TGTGCCAGCAGCTTAGGGGACAGGGACTACAATGAGCAGTTCTTC. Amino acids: CASSLGDRDYNEQFF. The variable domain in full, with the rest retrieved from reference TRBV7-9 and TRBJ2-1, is DTGVSQNPRHKITKRGQNVTFRCDPISEHNRLYWYRQTLGQGPEFLTYFQNEAQLEKSRLLSDRFSAERPKGSFSTLEIQRTEQGDSAMYLCASSLGDRDYNEQFFGPGTRLTVL.

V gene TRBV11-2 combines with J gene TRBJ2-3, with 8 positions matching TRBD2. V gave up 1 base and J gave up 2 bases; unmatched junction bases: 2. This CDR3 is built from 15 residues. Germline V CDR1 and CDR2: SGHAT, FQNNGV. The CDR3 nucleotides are TGTGCCAGCAGCTTAGCGGGGGGGCCCACAGATACGCAGTATTTT. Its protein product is CASSLAGGPTDTQYF. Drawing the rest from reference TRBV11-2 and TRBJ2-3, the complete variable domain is EAGVAQSPRYKIIEKRQSVAFWCNPISGHATLYWYQQILGQGPKLLIQFQNNGVVDDSQLPKDRFSAERLKGVDSTLKIQPAKLEDSAVYLCASSLAGGPTDTQYFGPGTRLTVL.

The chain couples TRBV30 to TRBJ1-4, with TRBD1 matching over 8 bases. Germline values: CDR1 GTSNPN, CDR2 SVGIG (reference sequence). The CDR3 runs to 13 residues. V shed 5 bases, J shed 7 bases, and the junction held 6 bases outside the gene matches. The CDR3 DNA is TGTGCCTGGGCGGACAGGGTGGTTGAAAAACTGTTTTTT. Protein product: CAWADRVVEKLFF.

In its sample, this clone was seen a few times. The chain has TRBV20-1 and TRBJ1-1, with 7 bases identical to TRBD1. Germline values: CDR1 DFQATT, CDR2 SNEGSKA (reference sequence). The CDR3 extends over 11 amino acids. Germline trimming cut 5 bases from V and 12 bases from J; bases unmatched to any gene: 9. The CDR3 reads CSAQLGTEPFF. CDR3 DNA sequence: TGCAGTGCTCAGCTCGGGACAGAGCCTTTCTTT.

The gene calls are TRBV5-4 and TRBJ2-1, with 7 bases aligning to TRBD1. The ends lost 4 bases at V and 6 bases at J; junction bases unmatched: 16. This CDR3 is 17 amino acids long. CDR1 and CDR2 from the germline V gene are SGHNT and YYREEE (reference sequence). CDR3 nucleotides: TGTGCCAGCAGCCGGGGACAGTCCCTTTTTATGGGCAATGAGCAGTTCTTC. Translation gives CASSRGQSLFMGNEQFF.

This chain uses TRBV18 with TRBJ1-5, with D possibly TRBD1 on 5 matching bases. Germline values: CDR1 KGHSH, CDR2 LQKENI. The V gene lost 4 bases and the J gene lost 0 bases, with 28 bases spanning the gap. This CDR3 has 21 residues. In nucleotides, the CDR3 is TGTGCCAGCTCACGGAGTTCAGAGGGGAGGCAGGGAACCCATAGCAATCAGCCCCAGCATTTT. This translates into CASSRSSEGRQGTHSNQPQHF.

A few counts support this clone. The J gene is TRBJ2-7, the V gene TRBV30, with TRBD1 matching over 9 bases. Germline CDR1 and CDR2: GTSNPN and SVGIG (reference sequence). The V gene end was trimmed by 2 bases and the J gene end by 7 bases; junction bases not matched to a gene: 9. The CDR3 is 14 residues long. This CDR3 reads CAWSNTGGAGEQYF. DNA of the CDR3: TGTGCCTGGAGTAACACAGGGGGCGCGGGAGAGCAGTACTTC.

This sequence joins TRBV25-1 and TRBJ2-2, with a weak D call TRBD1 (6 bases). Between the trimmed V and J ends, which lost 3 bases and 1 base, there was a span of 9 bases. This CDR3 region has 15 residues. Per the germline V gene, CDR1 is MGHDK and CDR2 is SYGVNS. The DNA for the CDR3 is TGTGCCAGCAGTGACGACAGGCTGAACACCGGGGAGCTGTTTTTT. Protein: CASSDDRLNTGELFF.

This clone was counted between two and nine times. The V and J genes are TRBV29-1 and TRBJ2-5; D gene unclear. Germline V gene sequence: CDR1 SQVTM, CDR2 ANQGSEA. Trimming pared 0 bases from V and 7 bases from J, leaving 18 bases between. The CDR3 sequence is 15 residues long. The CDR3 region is CSVEDPRSSHGTQYF. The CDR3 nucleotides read TGCAGCGTTGAAGATCCAAGATCCTCTCATGGGACCCAGTACTTC.

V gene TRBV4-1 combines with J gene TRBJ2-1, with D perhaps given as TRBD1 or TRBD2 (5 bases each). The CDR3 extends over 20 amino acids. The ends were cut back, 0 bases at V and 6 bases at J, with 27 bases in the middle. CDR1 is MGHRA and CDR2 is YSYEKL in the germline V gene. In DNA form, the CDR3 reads TGCGCCAGCAGCCAAGATGAGGTTCCGGGGCCCAATACCGGGGTCAATGAGCAGTTCTTC. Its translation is CASSQDEVPGPNTGVNEQFF.

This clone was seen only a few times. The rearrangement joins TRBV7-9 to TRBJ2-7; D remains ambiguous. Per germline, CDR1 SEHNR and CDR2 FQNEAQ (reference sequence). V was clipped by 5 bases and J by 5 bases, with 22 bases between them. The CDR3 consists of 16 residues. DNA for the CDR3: TGTGCCAGCAGCCCACTCCGCGACCGTGTTGTAAACGAGCAGTACTTC. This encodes CASSPLRDRVVNEQYF.

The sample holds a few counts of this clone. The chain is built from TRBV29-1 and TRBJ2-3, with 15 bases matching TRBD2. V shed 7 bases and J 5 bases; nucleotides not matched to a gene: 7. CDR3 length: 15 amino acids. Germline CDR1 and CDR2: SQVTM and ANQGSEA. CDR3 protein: CSASGLAGGGDTQYF. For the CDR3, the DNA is TGCAGCGCCAGCGGACTAGCGGGAGGGGGAGATACGCAGTATTTT.

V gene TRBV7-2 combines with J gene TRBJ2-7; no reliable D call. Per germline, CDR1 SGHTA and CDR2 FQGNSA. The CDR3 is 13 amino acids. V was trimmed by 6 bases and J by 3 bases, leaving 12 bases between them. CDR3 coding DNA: TGTGCCAGCAGTTCGGGTCCTGGCTACGAGCAGTACTTC. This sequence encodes CASSSGPGYEQYF.

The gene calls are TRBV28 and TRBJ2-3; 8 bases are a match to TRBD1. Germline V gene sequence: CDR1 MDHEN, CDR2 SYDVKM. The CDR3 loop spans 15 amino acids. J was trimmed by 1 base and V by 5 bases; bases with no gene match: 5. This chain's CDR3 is CASSGTGRGTDTQYF. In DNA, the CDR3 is TGTGCCAGCAGTGGGACAGGAAGGGGCACAGATACGCAGTATTTT.

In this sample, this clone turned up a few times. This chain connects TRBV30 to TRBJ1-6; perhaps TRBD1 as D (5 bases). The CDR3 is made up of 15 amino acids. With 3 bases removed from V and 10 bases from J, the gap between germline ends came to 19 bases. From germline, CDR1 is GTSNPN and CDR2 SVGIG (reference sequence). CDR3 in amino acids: CAWRGVNAAKSPLHF. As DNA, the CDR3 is TGTGCCTGGAGAGGGGTAAATGCCGCGAAATCACCCCTCCACTTT.

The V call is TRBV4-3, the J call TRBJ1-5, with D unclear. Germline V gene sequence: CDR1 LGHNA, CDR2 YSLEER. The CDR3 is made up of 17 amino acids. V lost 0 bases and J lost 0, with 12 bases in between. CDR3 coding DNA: TGCGCCAGCAGCCAAGATGTGGGTGCGGGTAGCAATCAGCCCCAGCATTTT. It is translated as CASSQDVGAGSNQPQHF.

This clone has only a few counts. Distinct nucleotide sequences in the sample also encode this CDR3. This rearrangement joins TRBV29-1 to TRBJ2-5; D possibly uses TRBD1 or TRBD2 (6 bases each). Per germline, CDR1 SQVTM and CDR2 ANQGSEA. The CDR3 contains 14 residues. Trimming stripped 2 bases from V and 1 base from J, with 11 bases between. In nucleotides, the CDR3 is TGCAGCGTTGAAAGGGGGGCCAGCCAAGAGACCCAGTACTTC. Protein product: CSVERGASQETQYF. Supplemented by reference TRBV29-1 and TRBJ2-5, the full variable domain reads SAVISQKPSRDICQRGTSLTIQCQVDSQVTMMFWYRQQPGQSLTLIATANQGSEATYESGFVIDKFPISRPNLTFSTLTVSNMSPEDSSIYLCSVERGASQETQYFGPGTRLLVL.

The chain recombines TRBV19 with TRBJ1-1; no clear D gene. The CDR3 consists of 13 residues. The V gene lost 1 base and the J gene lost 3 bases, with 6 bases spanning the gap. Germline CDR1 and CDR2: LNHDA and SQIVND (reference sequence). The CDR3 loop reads CASSIGPDTEAFF. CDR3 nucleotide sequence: TGTGCCAGTAGTATAGGTCCGGACACTGAAGCTTTCTTT.

CDR3 region: CASRRQGRADTQYF. In DNA form, the CDR3 reads TGTGCCAGTAGACGACAGGGTAGGGCAGATACGCAGTATTTT. V is TRBV19 and J is TRBJ2-3, with 7 bases lining up with TRBD1. Trimming cost V 6 bases and J 4 bases; bases outside gene matches: 7. Germline V lookup: CDR1 LNHDA, CDR2 SQIVND (reference sequence). This CDR3 spans 14 amino acids.

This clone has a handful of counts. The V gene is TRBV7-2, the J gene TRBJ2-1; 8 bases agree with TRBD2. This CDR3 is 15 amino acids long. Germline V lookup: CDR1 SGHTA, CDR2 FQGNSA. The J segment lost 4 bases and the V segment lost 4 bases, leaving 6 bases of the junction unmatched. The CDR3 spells CASSSGGTVYNEQFF. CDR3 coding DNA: TGTGCCAGCAGCTCGGGGGGGACGGTATACAATGAGCAGTTCTTC.

CDR3 sequence (DNA): TGTGCCAGCACCGGCGGGACTAGCGGGGGACTGAACACCGGGGAGCTGTTTTTT. Encoded protein: CASTGGTSGGLNTGELFF. This chain links TRBV7-2 with TRBJ2-2, with 14 bases fitting TRBD2. The CDR3 length is 18 residues. Germline CDR1 reads SGHTA; CDR2 reads FQGNSA. V lost 7 bases, J lost 1 base, and 8 bases stayed unmatched.

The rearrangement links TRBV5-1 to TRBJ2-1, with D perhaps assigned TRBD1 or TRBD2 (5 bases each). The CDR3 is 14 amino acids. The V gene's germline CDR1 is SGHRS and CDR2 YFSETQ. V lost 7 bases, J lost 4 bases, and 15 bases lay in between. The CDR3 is CASRDRTLYNEQFF. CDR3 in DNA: TGCGCCAGCCGGGACCGGACCCTTTACAATGAGCAGTTCTTC.

This CDR3 reads CASSSHRGLYEQYF. For the CDR3, the DNA is TGTGCCAGCAGTTCCCACAGGGGCCTCTACGAGCAGTACTTC. The chain uses TRBV28 and TRBJ2-7, with 7 bases that match TRBD1. The length of the CDR3 is 14 residues. Germline trimming cut 4 bases from V and 3 bases from J; bases unmatched to any gene: 6. Germline values: CDR1 MDHEN, CDR2 SYDVKM.